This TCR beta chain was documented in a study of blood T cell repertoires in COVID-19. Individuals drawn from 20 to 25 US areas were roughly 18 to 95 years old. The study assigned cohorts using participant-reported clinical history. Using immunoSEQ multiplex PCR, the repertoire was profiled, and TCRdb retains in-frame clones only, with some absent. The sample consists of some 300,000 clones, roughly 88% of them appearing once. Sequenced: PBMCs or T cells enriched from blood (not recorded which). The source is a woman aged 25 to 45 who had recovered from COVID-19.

The chain's CDR3 is CAWSVWGGGYTF. The CDR3 DNA reads as TGTGCCTGGAGTGTATGGGGCGGTGGCTACACCTTC. The rearrangement joins TRBV30 to TRBJ1-2; D might be TRBD1 (5 bases). CDR3 size: 12 residues. Per germline, CDR1 GTSNPN and CDR2 SVGIG (reference sequence). V was pared by 0 bases and J by 7 bases, with 9 bases between.